The clone carrying this T cell receptor (beta chain) was observed many times. Its antigen is not known. V was shortened by 0 bases and J by 4 bases, with 11 bases between the two germline ends. The V gene's germline CDR1 is SGHKS and CDR2 YYEKEE (reference sequence). The CDR3 consists of 15 residues. Construction of the TCRbeta library involved unique molecular identifiers. In TCRdb, the PCR reads were re-called with MiXCR into one record per CDR3 protein. Here the sample spans over 450,000 distinct CDR3 sequences, roughly a tenth being singletons. The data belong to a study of T-cell reconstitution after alpha-beta-depleted transplantation in children. Study conclusions and caveats: Elevated TCRbeta diversity at day 60 was traced, in some patients, to surviving recipient T cells and thymic progenitors.

This chain links TRBV5-5 with TRBJ2-1; the D is unclear. The sample here was PBMCs, taken before TCRalphabeta/CD19-depleted stem cell transplant. This receptor was taken from a child younger than 10 with inherited bone marrow failure, due to receive a stem cell transplant. Here the CDR3 DNA reads TGTGCCAGCAGCTTGGTCTTTGACGTATACAATGAGCAGTTCTTC. Its protein is CASSLVFDVYNEQFF.